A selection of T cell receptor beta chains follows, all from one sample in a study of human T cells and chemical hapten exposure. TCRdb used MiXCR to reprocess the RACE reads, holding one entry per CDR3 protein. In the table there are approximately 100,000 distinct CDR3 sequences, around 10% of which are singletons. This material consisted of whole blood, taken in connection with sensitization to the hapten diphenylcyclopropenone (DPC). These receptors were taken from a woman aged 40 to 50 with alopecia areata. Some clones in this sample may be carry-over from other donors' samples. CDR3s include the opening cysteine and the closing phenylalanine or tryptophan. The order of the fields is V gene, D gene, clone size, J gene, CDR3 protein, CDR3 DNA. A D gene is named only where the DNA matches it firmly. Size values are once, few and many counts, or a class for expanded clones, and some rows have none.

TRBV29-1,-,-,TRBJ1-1,CSVEEGYAEAFF,TGCAGCGTTGAAGAGGGTTACGCTGAAGCTTTCTTT
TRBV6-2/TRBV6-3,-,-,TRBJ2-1,CASSYSTRGQYNEQFF,TGTGCCAGCAGTTACTCGACCCGAGGACAGTACAATGAGCAGTTCTTC
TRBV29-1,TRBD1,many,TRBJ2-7,CSVDGTGLSEQYF,TGCAGCGTCGACGGGACAGGGTTGTCCGAGCAGTACTTC
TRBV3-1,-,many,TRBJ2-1,CASSPRANPNEQFF,TGTGCCAGCAGCCCCAGGGCCAATCCAAATGAGCAGTTCTTC
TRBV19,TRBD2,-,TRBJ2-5,CASSIDLLLAGGGETQYF,TGTGCCAGTAGTATCGATCTCCTACTAGCGGGAGGAGGGGAGACCCAGTACTTC
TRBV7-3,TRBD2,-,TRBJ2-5,CASSSGLAGKRETQYF,TGTGCCAGCAGCTCGGGACTAGCGGGGAAGCGAGAGACCCAGTACTTC
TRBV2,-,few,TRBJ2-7,CASTLSYEQYF,TGTGCCAGCACTCTCTCCTACGAGCAGTACTTC
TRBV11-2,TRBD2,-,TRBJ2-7,CASSRPGLASYEQYF,TGTGCCAGCAGCCGCCCGGGACTAGCGTCGTACGAGCAGTACTTC
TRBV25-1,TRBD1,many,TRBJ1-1,CASSEIGWDRAAFF,TGTGCCAGCAGTGAAATCGGTTGGGACAGGGCGGCTTTCTTT
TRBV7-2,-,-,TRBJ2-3,CASCLEFRRRDTQYF,TGTGCCAGCTGCTTAGAGTTTAGGCGGCGGGATACGCAGTATTTT
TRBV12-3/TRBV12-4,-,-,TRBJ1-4,CASSLRIDNGKLFF,TGTGCCAGCAGTTTAAGGATAGACAATGGGAAACTGTTTTTT
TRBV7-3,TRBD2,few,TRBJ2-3,CASSALAGVDTQYF,TGTGCCAGCAGCGCCCTAGCGGGGGTCGACACGCAGTATTTT
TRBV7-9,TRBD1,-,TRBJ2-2,CASSHRDRASNTGELFF,TGTGCCAGCAGCCACCGGGACAGGGCCTCGAACACCGGGGAGCTGTTTTTT
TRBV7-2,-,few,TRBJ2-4,CASSFDSSLAKNIQYF,TGTGCCAGCAGCTTCGACAGCTCCTTAGCCAAAAACATTCAGTACTTC
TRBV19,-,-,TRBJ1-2,CASSMDGRGMGYTF,TGTGCCAGTAGTATGGACGGCAGGGGCATGGGCTACACCTTC
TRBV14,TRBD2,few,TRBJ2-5,CASSQLRLADQETQYF,TGTGCCAGCAGCCAATTGCGACTAGCGGACCAAGAGACCCAGTACTTC
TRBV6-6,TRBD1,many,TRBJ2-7,CASTISHGTGTYEQYF,TGTGCCAGCACTATATCCCACGGGACAGGCACCTACGAGCAGTACTTC
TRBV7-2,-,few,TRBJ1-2,CASSPPGLHGANYGYTF,TGTGCCAGCAGCCCACCGGGCTTACACGGGGCTAACTATGGCTACACCTTC
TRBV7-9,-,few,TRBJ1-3,CASSSIYGNTIYF,TGTGCCAGCAGCTCCATATATGGAAACACCATATATTTT
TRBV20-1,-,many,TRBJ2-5,CSARWIAETQYF,TGCAGTGCTAGATGGATCGCAGAGACCCAGTACTTC
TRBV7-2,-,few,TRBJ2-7,CASSPGVSAYEQYF,TGTGCCAGCAGCCCAGGGGTTTCAGCCTACGAGCAGTACTTC
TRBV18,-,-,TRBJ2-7,CASSPDASSYEQYF,TGTGCCAGCTCACCGGACGCCAGCTCCTACGAGCAGTACTTC
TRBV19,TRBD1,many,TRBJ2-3,CASSIRQGRDTQYF,TGTGCCAGTAGTATACGACAGGGGAGAGATACGCAGTATTTT
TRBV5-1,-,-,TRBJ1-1,CASSLRVNPMNTEAFF,TGCGCCAGCAGCTTACGGGTCAATCCCATGAACACTGAAGCTTTCTTT
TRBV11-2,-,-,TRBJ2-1,CASSLDSGDEQFF,TGTGCCAGCAGCTTAGATTCAGGAGATGAGCAGTTCTTC
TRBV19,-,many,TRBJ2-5,CASSIGASPRGETQYF,TGTGCCAGTAGTATAGGCGCTAGTCCGAGGGGTGAGACCCAGTACTTC
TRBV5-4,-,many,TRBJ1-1,CASSQAGTKNTEAFF,TGTGCCAGCAGCCAAGCCGGGACAAAGAACACTGAAGCTTTCTTT
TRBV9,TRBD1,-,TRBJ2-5,CASSVGARGSISTQYF,TGTGCCAGCAGCGTAGGGGCCAGGGGGAGTATATCGACCCAGTACTTC
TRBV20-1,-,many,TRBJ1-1,CSAPIQGNTEAFF,TGCAGTGCTCCAATACAGGGAAACACTGAAGCTTTCTTT
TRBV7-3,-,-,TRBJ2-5,CASSPTAAEQETQYF,TGTGCCAGCAGCCCCACGGCAGCAGAACAAGAGACCCAGTACTTC
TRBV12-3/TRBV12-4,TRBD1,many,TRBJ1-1,CASAPTQGQALGWTEAFF,TGTGCCAGCGCCCCCACCCAGGGACAGGCTCTCGGATGGACTGAAGCTTTCTTT
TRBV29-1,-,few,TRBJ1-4,CSVGGNNEKLFF,TGCAGCGTTGGAGGAAATAATGAAAAACTGTTTTTT
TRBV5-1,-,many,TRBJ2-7,CASSHRVSNYEQYF,TGCGCCAGCAGCCACAGGGTTTCGAACTACGAGCAGTACTTC
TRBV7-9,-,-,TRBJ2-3,CASSLAQGTDTQYF,TGTGCCAGCAGCTTAGCCCAAGGGACAGATACGCAGTATTTT
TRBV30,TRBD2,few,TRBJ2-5,CAWRQRGGKQETQYF,TGTGCCTGGAGGCAGCGGGGGGGAAAACAAGAGACCCAGTACTTC
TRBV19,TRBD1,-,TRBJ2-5,CASLAPGQRETQYF,TGTGCCAGCCTCGCCCCGGGACAGAGAGAGACCCAGTACTTC
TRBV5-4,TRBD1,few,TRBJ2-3,CASSSGQGPTDTQYF,TGTGCCAGCAGCTCCGGACAGGGACCAACAGATACGCAGTATTTT
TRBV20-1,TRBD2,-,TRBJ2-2,CSAPAGGGNTGELFF,TGCAGTGCTCCCGCGGGGGGGGGAAACACCGGGGAGCTGTTTTTT
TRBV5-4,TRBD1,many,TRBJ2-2,CASGVDRATGELFF,TGTGCCAGCGGTGTGGACAGGGCCACCGGGGAGCTGTTTTTT
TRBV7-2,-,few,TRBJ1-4,CASSSRVAEKLFF,TGTGCCAGCAGCTCCCGGGTGGCGGAAAAACTGTTTTTT
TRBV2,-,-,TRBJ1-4,CASSPDRRNEKLFF,TGTGCCAGCAGCCCCGACAGGCGTAATGAAAAACTGTTTTTT
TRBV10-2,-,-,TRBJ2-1,CASSECPGLGNVEQFF,TGCGCCAGCAGTGAGTGCCCGGGACTGGGAAATGTGGAGCAGTTCTTC
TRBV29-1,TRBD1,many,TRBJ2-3,CSVAYGQGPDTQYF,TGCAGCGTCGCCTACGGACAGGGCCCAGATACGCAGTATTTT
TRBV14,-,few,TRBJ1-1,CASSQGTNRRRAFF,TGTGCCAGCAGCCAAGGTACGAACAGGCGTCGAGCTTTCTTT
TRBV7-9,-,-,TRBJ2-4,CASSSTRNIQYF,TGTGCCAGCAGCTCAACTAGGAACATTCAGTACTTC
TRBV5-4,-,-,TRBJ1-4,CASSFRQAGREKLFF,TGTGCCAGCAGCTTCCGACAGGCGGGCCGGGAAAAACTGTTTTTT